These T cell receptor beta chains were read from a single sample in a study of blood T cells in healthy people across ages. One entry per CDR3 protein, called by TCRdb with MiXCR from the 5' RACE reads. The sample lists hundreds of thousands of distinct CDR3 sequences; 25% to 30% were seen once. These records were also assigned to another study, of T cells of mothers and their children.

Sequences were obtained from blood. These receptors came from a boy aged 5-17 years in good health. Both conserved end residues are part of each CDR3. The D gene is left open where the match is weak. Some rows mark clone size as missing; the rest say once, few, many or name a class of expanded clone.

d_gene,j_gene,v_gene,abundance,CDR3aa,CDR3nt
NA,TRBJ2-3,TRBV6-4,NA,CASSRSTGTTDTQYF,TGTGCCAGCAGCCGCTCTACAGGGACCACAGATACGCAGTATTTT
TRBD1,TRBJ2-2,TRBV5-1,few,CASSLAGTDYTGELFF,TGCGCCAGCAGCTTGGCCGGGACAGACTACACCGGGGAGCTGTTTTTT
NA,TRBJ2-2,TRBV12-3/TRBV12-4,once,CAIADHGTGELFF,TGTGCCATAGCCGACCACGGCACCGGGGAGCTGTTTTTT
TRBD2,TRBJ2-3,TRBV4-2,NA,CASSQDRTSGGVSTDTQYF,TGTGCCAGCAGCCAAGATCGGACTAGCGGGGGGGTTAGCACAGATACGCAGTATTTT
TRBD1,TRBJ2-7,TRBV6-6,NA,CASSYSQGANYEQYF,TGTGCCAGCAGTTACTCGCAGGGGGCAAACTACGAGCAGTACTTC
TRBD1,TRBJ1-3,TRBV6-6,few,CAGRGPGIGNTIYF,TGTGCCGGCAGGGGGCCGGGGATCGGAAACACCATATATTTT
TRBD2,TRBJ2-2,TRBV12-3/TRBV12-4,NA,CASSPGVAGTGELFF,TGTGCCAGCAGTCCGGGGGTAGCGGGGACCGGGGAGCTGTTTTTT
NA,TRBJ2-3,TRBV5-1,NA,CASRPGEAKDTQYF,TGCGCCAGCAGGCCAGGGGAAGCGAAGGATACGCAGTATTTT
NA,TRBJ1-5,TRBV20-1,NA,CSAPPGGNQPQHF,TGCAGTGCTCCACCGGGAGGCAATCAGCCCCAGCATTTT
TRBD1,TRBJ2-1,TRBV6-2/TRBV6-3,NA,CASRHRGAGGEQFF,TGTGCCAGCAGGCACAGGGGGGCCGGGGGAGAGCAGTTCTTC